These T cell receptor beta chains were read from a single sample in a study of CD8+ T cells in alopecia areata. Data came from immunoSEQ multiplex PCR; TCRdb stores just in-frame clones and leaves some out. The data contain about 280,000 clones, about 62% of them singletons. Sequences were derived from CD4+ T cells sorted from blood, sampled at week 24, from a patient treated with tofacitinib. The receptors derive from a human donor with alopecia areata. Each CDR3 is given with its conserved first and last residue. D genes are given only for firm matches. Size is omitted from some rows. Given values are once, few, many or a class for expanded clones.

abundance: few; d_gene: TRBD1; j_gene: TRBJ2-3; v_gene: TRBV30; CDR3nt: TGTGCCCGGACAGGGCAGGGGGACAGCACAGATACGCAGTATTTT; CDR3aa: CARTGQGDSTDTQYF
abundance: NA; d_gene: NA; j_gene: TRBJ1-2; v_gene: TRBV15; CDR3nt: TGTGCCACCAGCACCGGGACTCGGGGCTATGGCTACACCTTC; CDR3aa: CATSTGTRGYGYTF
abundance: NA; d_gene: NA; j_gene: TRBJ2-1; v_gene: TRBV7-2; CDR3nt: TGTGCCAGCAGCCCCGGGCAGCTTGTGGATGAGCAGTTCTTC; CDR3aa: CASSPGQLVDEQFF
abundance: NA; d_gene: TRBD1; j_gene: TRBJ2-3; v_gene: TRBV2; CDR3nt: TGTGCCAGCAGTAGACAGGGTCAAACGGGCACAGATACGCAGTATTTT; CDR3aa: CASSRQGQTGTDTQYF
abundance: NA; d_gene: NA; j_gene: TRBJ1-2; v_gene: TRBV25-1; CDR3nt: TGTGCCAGCAGTGACGCGGGGGGAAACTATGGCTACACCTTC; CDR3aa: CASSDAGGNYGYTF
abundance: NA; d_gene: NA; j_gene: TRBJ1-2; v_gene: TRBV28; CDR3nt: TGTGCCAGCAGTTTAGGGAGCTATGGCTACACCTTC; CDR3aa: CASSLGSYGYTF
abundance: few; d_gene: NA; j_gene: TRBJ1-3; v_gene: TRBV7-2; CDR3nt: TGTGCCAGCAGCTCAGGGAGCTCTGGAAACACCATATATTTT; CDR3aa: CASSSGSSGNTIYF
abundance: few; d_gene: NA; j_gene: TRBJ2-5; v_gene: TRBV5-1; CDR3nt: TGCGCCAGCAGCCTCCGACAGGTGGAGACCCAGTACTTC; CDR3aa: CASSLRQVETQYF
abundance: NA; d_gene: NA; j_gene: TRBJ2-5; v_gene: TRBV28; CDR3nt: TGTGCCAGCAGTTCCCTTAAGGAGACCCAGTACTTC; CDR3aa: CASSSLKETQYF
abundance: NA; d_gene: TRBD2; j_gene: TRBJ2-7; v_gene: TRBV28; CDR3nt: TGTGCCAGCAGTCCTAGCGGGACCTCCTACGAGCAGTACTTC; CDR3aa: CASSPSGTSYEQYF
abundance: NA; d_gene: NA; j_gene: TRBJ1-1; v_gene: TRBV6-5; CDR3nt: TGTGCCAGCAGGAACCTGGGCCGGGGGAACACTGAAGCTTTCTTT; CDR3aa: CASRNLGRGNTEAFF
abundance: NA; d_gene: TRBD2; j_gene: TRBJ2-3; v_gene: TRBV27; CDR3nt: TGTGCCAGCAGTGCTAGCGGGGGGGCCGGGCGCGGAGATACGCAGTATTTT; CDR3aa: CASSASGGAGRGDTQYF
abundance: NA; d_gene: NA; j_gene: TRBJ2-3; v_gene: TRBV27; CDR3nt: TGTGCCAGCAGTCCCGATGGGGCAGCAGATACGCAGTATTTT; CDR3aa: CASSPDGAADTQYF
abundance: NA; d_gene: TRBD1; j_gene: TRBJ2-5; v_gene: TRBV27; CDR3nt: TGTGCCAGCGGGTACCAGGGGGCTTGGGAGACCCAGTACTTC; CDR3aa: CASGYQGAWETQYF
abundance: NA; d_gene: TRBD2; j_gene: TRBJ2-3; v_gene: TRBV4-3; CDR3nt: TGCGCCAGCAGCCAAGAGGGAACTAGCGAGGATACGCAGTATTTT; CDR3aa: CASSQEGTSEDTQYF
abundance: once; d_gene: NA; j_gene: TRBJ2-1; v_gene: TRBV9; CDR3nt: TGTGCCAGCAGCGTAGATCCTAGCCGTGGAGAGCAGTTCTTC; CDR3aa: CASSVDPSRGEQFF
abundance: NA; d_gene: NA; j_gene: TRBJ1-2; v_gene: TRBV5-6; CDR3nt: TGTGCCAGCAGCTCGCCCCTGGGAGGCCAGGGCGGCTATGGCTACACCTTC; CDR3aa: CASSSPLGGQGGYGYTF
abundance: few; d_gene: NA; j_gene: TRBJ1-1; v_gene: TRBV7-9; CDR3nt: TGTGCCAGCAGCCCCTCGACAGGAGTGAACACTGAAGCTTTCTTT; CDR3aa: CASSPSTGVNTEAFF
abundance: NA; d_gene: TRBD2; j_gene: TRBJ2-3; v_gene: TRBV29-1; CDR3nt: TGCAGCGTTGGGGGACTAAGTACGAATACGCAGTATTTT; CDR3aa: CSVGGLSTNTQYF
abundance: NA; d_gene: NA; j_gene: TRBJ1-1; v_gene: TRBV5-4; CDR3nt: TGTGCCAGCAGCTCAGTGAACACTGAAGCTTTCTTT; CDR3aa: CASSSVNTEAFF
abundance: NA; d_gene: NA; j_gene: TRBJ2-7; v_gene: TRBV2; CDR3nt: TGTGCCAGCAGCCTCACAGGGATCAGCTACGAGCAGTACTTC; CDR3aa: CASSLTGISYEQYF
abundance: NA; d_gene: NA; j_gene: TRBJ1-6; v_gene: TRBV7-6; CDR3nt: TGTGCCAGCAGCTTAGGAGGATCCTATAATTCACCCCTCCACTTT; CDR3aa: CASSLGGSYNSPLHF
abundance: NA; d_gene: TRBD1; j_gene: TRBJ1-6; v_gene: TRBV5-1; CDR3nt: TGCGCCAGCAGGACGGGACAGGGTGTTTCACCCCTCCACTTT; CDR3aa: CASRTGQGVSPLHF
abundance: NA; d_gene: NA; j_gene: TRBJ1-1; v_gene: TRBV27; CDR3nt: TGTGCCAGCAGCCCGGGGAGAGGCACTGAAGCTTTCTTT; CDR3aa: CASSPGRGTEAFF
abundance: few; d_gene: NA; j_gene: TRBJ2-4; v_gene: TRBV5-6; CDR3nt: TGTGCCAGCAGCTTAGGAGCAAATCCCATTCAGTACTTC; CDR3aa: CASSLGANPIQYF
abundance: NA; d_gene: TRBD2; j_gene: TRBJ2-1; v_gene: TRBV30; CDR3nt: TGTGCCTGGAGTGTAACTAGCGGGTCAGGGGGTGAGCAGTTCTTC; CDR3aa: CAWSVTSGSGGEQFF
abundance: NA; d_gene: NA; j_gene: TRBJ1-1; v_gene: TRBV30; CDR3nt: TGTGCCTGGAGTGTCACTGCTGAAGCTTTCTTT; CDR3aa: CAWSVTAEAFF
abundance: NA; d_gene: TRBD1; j_gene: TRBJ2-7; v_gene: TRBV18; CDR3nt: TGTGCCAGCTCACGAAATTCACAGGGGCCCGAGCAGTACTTC; CDR3aa: CASSRNSQGPEQYF
abundance: NA; d_gene: NA; j_gene: TRBJ1-4; v_gene: TRBV6-5; CDR3nt: TGTGCCAGCAGTTACCGGGCGACGGAAAAACTGTTTTTT; CDR3aa: CASSYRATEKLFF
abundance: NA; d_gene: TRBD2; j_gene: TRBJ2-5; v_gene: TRBV10-3; CDR3nt: TGTGCCATCAGTGGTAGAGCGGGGGAACAAGAGACCCAGTACTTC; CDR3aa: CAISGRAGEQETQYF
abundance: NA; d_gene: NA; j_gene: TRBJ2-3; v_gene: TRBV2; CDR3nt: TGTGCCAGCAGATCAGACAGGTTGACAGATACGCAGTATTTT; CDR3aa: CASRSDRLTDTQYF
abundance: NA; d_gene: TRBD1; j_gene: TRBJ1-2; v_gene: TRBV30; CDR3nt: TGTGCCTGGAGTACCGGGACAGAAGGCTATGGCTACACCTTC; CDR3aa: CAWSTGTEGYGYTF
abundance: NA; d_gene: TRBD1; j_gene: TRBJ2-1; v_gene: TRBV4-3; CDR3nt: TGCGCCAGCAGCCCCCTTCGGACAGGATTATACAATGAGCAGTTCTTC; CDR3aa: CASSPLRTGLYNEQFF
abundance: NA; d_gene: NA; j_gene: TRBJ1-1; v_gene: TRBV9; CDR3nt: TGTGCCAGCAGCGGACACCCACAGGGTGAAGCTTTCTTT; CDR3aa: CASSGHPQGEAFF
abundance: NA; d_gene: NA; j_gene: TRBJ1-1; v_gene: TRBV5-1; CDR3nt: TGCGCCAGCAGCGAACAGGGAGAGGGCACTGAAGCTTTCTTT; CDR3aa: CASSEQGEGTEAFF
abundance: NA; d_gene: TRBD1; j_gene: TRBJ1-2; v_gene: TRBV2; CDR3nt: TGTGCCAGCAGTAGGCAGGGGGGGTACTATGGCTACACCTTC; CDR3aa: CASSRQGGYYGYTF
abundance: few; d_gene: NA; j_gene: TRBJ2-2; v_gene: TRBV5-4; CDR3nt: TGTGCCAGCAGGGACCGGGACACCGGGGAGCTGTTTTTT; CDR3aa: CASRDRDTGELFF
abundance: NA; d_gene: NA; j_gene: TRBJ1-3; v_gene: TRBV5-1; CDR3nt: TGCGCCAGCAGGGGGGCAAGACAAGGAAACACCATATATTTT; CDR3aa: CASRGARQGNTIYF
abundance: NA; d_gene: NA; j_gene: TRBJ2-2; v_gene: TRBV19; CDR3nt: TGTGCCAGTATAAGGTCGCTAGCGAGACCCACCGGGGAGCTGTTTTTT; CDR3aa: CASIRSLARPTGELFF
abundance: few; d_gene: NA; j_gene: TRBJ1-5; v_gene: TRBV23-1; CDR3nt: TGCGCCTTAGGAGGCAATCAGCCCCAGCATTTT; CDR3aa: CALGGNQPQHF
abundance: NA; d_gene: NA; j_gene: TRBJ2-3; v_gene: TRBV5-4; CDR3nt: TGTGCCAGCAGCCCCGCTCGACTGGATACGCAGTATTTT; CDR3aa: CASSPARLDTQYF
abundance: NA; d_gene: NA; j_gene: TRBJ2-4; v_gene: TRBV29-1; CDR3nt: TGCAGGATAAACCGGGGGTCCAGAAACGAAAAGGGACCAAACATTCAGTACTTC; CDR3aa: CRINRGSRNEKGPNIQYF
abundance: NA; d_gene: TRBD1; j_gene: TRBJ1-6; v_gene: TRBV28; CDR3nt: TGTGCCAGCAGTTTAGCAGGGGGCACACCCCTCCACTTT; CDR3aa: CASSLAGGTPLHF
abundance: NA; d_gene: TRBD1; j_gene: TRBJ2-7; v_gene: TRBV11-2; CDR3nt: TGTGCCAGCAGCTTAGATCCGCGGACAGGGCGCGAGCAGTACTTC; CDR3aa: CASSLDPRTGREQYF
abundance: NA; d_gene: NA; j_gene: TRBJ2-1; v_gene: TRBV7-3; CDR3nt: TGTGCCAGCAGCTTAAGCGGGACCTACAATGAGCAGTTCTTC; CDR3aa: CASSLSGTYNEQFF
abundance: NA; d_gene: NA; j_gene: TRBJ1-1; v_gene: TRBV5-1; CDR3nt: TGCGCCAGCAGCTTGGCGACAAGGAAGACCCAAGCTTTCTTT; CDR3aa: CASSLATRKTQAFF
abundance: NA; d_gene: NA; j_gene: TRBJ1-1; v_gene: TRBV9; CDR3nt: TGTGCCAGCAGCCCCCTAGGGGTAAACACTGAAGCTTTCTTT; CDR3aa: CASSPLGVNTEAFF
abundance: NA; d_gene: NA; j_gene: TRBJ1-1; v_gene: TRBV30; CDR3nt: TGTGCCTGGAGTAGCAGGGCTGAAGCTTTCTTT; CDR3aa: CAWSSRAEAFF
abundance: NA; d_gene: NA; j_gene: TRBJ1-1; v_gene: TRBV5-6; CDR3nt: TGTGCCAGCAGCCCCAGAGGGGGAGTGGCTTTCTTT; CDR3aa: CASSPRGGVAFF
abundance: once; d_gene: TRBD1; j_gene: TRBJ2-7; v_gene: TRBV4-2; CDR3nt: TGTGCCAGCAGCCCAAGGAGCCGGGACAGCTACGAGCAGTACTTC; CDR3aa: CASSPRSRDSYEQYF
abundance: few; d_gene: NA; j_gene: TRBJ2-7; v_gene: TRBV27; CDR3nt: TGTGCCAGCAGTTTATCTGGGGGCTACGAGCAGTACTTC; CDR3aa: CASSLSGGYEQYF
abundance: NA; d_gene: NA; j_gene: TRBJ1-2; v_gene: TRBV29-1; CDR3nt: TGCAGCGTCGGGGTGGGGGTTGGCTACACCTTC; CDR3aa: CSVGVGVGYTF
abundance: NA; d_gene: TRBD1; j_gene: TRBJ2-5; v_gene: TRBV27; CDR3nt: TGTGCCAGCAGCTCCCGGGGGGACAGGGGGCAAGAGACCCAGTACTTC; CDR3aa: CASSSRGDRGQETQYF
abundance: NA; d_gene: NA; j_gene: TRBJ1-6; v_gene: TRBV5-1; CDR3nt: TGTGCCAGCAGCTCGGACAGACTTCCAAATTCACCCCTCCACTTT; CDR3aa: CASSSDRLPNSPLHF
abundance: NA; d_gene: NA; j_gene: TRBJ2-7; v_gene: TRBV30; CDR3nt: TGTGCCTGGAGTGGCGGATTTCATGGCGAGCAGTACTTC; CDR3aa: CAWSGGFHGEQYF
abundance: NA; d_gene: NA; j_gene: TRBJ2-3; v_gene: TRBV5-1; CDR3nt: TGCGCCAGCAGCTTGGAAGCAGGGAAGGCAGATACGCAGTATTTT; CDR3aa: CASSLEAGKADTQYF
abundance: NA; d_gene: NA; j_gene: TRBJ1-3; v_gene: TRBV30; CDR3nt: TGTGCCTGGAGGCCTGTAGAGGTAGACACCATATATTTT; CDR3aa: CAWRPVEVDTIYF
abundance: few; d_gene: NA; j_gene: TRBJ2-6; v_gene: TRBV6-6; CDR3nt: TGTGCCAGCAGTTTCGACAGCTCTGGGGCCAACGTCCTGACTTTC; CDR3aa: CASSFDSSGANVLTF